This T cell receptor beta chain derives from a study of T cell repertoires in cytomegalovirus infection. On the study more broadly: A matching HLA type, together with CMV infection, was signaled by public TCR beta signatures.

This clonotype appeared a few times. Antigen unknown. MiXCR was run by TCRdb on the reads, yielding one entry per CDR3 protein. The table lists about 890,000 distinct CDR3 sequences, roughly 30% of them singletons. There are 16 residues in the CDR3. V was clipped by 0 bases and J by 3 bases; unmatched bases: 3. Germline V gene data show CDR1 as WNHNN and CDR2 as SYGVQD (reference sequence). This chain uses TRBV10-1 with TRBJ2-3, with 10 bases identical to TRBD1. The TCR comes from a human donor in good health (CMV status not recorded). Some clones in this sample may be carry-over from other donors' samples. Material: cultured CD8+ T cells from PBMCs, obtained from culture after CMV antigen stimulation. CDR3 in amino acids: CASSESPGQGTDTQYF. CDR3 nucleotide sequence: TGCGCCAGCAGTGAGTCTCCGGGACAGGGGACAGATACGCAGTATTTT.